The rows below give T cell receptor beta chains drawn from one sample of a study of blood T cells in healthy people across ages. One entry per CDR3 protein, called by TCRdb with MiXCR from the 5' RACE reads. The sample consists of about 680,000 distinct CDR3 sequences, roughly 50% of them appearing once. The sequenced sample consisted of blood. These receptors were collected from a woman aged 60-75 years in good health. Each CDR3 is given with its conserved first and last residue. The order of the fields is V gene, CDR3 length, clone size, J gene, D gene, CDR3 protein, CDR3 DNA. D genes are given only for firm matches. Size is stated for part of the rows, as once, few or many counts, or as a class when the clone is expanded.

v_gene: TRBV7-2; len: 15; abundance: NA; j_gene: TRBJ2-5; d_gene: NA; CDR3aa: CASSFIGVGRETQYF; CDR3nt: TGTGCCAGCAGCTTTATAGGGGTAGGGCGAGAGACCCAGTACTTC
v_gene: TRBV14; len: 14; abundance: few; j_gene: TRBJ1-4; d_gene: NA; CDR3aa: CASSPPGRTVPLFF; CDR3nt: TGTGCCAGCAGCCCGCCGGGACGGACTGTGCCACTGTTTTTT
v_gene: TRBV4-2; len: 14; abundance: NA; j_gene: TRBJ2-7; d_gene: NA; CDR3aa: CASSQLPGLDEQYF; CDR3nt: TGTGCCAGCAGCCAACTTCCGGGGTTAGACGAGCAGTACTTC
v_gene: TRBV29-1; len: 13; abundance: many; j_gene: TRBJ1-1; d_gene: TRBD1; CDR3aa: CSVSQGMNTEAFF; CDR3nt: TGCAGCGTTTCACAGGGGATGAACACTGAAGCTTTCTTT
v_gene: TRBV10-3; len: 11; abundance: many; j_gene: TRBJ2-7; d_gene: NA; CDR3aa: CAITQGDEQYF; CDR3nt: TGTGCCATCACCCAGGGCGACGAGCAGTACTTC
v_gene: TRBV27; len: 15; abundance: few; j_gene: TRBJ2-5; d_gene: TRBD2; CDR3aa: CASSSTSVPEGEQYF; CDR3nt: TGTGCCAGCAGTTCTACTAGCGTACCAGAGGGTGAGCAGTACTTC
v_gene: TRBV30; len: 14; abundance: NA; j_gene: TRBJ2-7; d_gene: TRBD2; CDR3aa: CAWSLSGGLYEQYF; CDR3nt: TGTGCCTGGAGTTTATCGGGAGGTCTCTACGAGCAGTACTTC
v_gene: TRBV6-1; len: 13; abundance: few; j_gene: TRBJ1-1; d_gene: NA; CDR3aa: CASSDRWAEGAFF; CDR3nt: TGTGCCAGCAGTGATAGGTGGGCAGAGGGAGCTTTCTTT
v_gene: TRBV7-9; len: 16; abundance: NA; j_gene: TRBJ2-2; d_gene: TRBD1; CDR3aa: CASSVLGQGNTGELFF; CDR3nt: TGTGCCAGCAGCGTACTCGGACAGGGGAACACCGGGGAGCTGTTTTTT
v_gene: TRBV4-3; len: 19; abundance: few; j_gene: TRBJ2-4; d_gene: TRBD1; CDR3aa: CASSPTLRDRTVAKNIQYF; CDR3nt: TGCGCCAGCAGCCCTACCCTCCGGGACAGGACCGTAGCCAAAAACATTCAGTACTTC
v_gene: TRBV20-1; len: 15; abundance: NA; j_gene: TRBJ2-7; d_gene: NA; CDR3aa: CSARGLVAVPYEQYF; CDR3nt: TGCAGTGCTAGAGGGTTAGTTGCGGTGCCCTACGAGCAGTACTTC
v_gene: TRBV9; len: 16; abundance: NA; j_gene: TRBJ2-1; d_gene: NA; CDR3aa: CAGSSQKGPFLYEQFF; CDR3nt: TGTGCCGGCAGCTCCCAAAAGGGACCATTTTTGTACGAGCAGTTCTTC
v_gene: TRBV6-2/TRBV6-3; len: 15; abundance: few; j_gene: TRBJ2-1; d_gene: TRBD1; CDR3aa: CASSYGQATSNEQFF; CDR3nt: TGTGCCAGCAGTTACGGACAGGCGACCTCCAATGAGCAGTTCTTC
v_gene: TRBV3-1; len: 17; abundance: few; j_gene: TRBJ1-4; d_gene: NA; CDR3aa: CASSLRTGRATNEKLFF; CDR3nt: TGTGCCAGCAGCCTGAGGACCGGTCGCGCAACTAATGAAAAACTGTTTTTT
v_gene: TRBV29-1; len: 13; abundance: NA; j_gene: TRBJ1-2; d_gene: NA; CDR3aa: CSVEGGGGPGYTF; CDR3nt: TGCAGCGTTGAAGGCGGGGGAGGACCTGGCTACACCTTC
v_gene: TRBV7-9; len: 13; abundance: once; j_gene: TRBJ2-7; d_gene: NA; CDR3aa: CASSLDLGVEQYF; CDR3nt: TGTGCCAGCAGCTTAGATCTGGGGGTTGAGCAGTACTTC
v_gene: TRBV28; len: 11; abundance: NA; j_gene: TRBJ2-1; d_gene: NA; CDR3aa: CASSVEREQFF; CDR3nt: TGTGCCAGCAGTGTCGAGCGGGAGCAGTTCTTC
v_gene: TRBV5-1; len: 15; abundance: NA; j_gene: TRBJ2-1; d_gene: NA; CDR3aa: CASSLVPGSYNERFF; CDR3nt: TGCGCCAGTAGCTTGGTTCCAGGTTCCTACAATGAGCGGTTCTTC
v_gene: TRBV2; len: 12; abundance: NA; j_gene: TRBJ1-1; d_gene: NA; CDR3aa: CTSSGQSSEAFF; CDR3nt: TGTACCAGCAGCGGACAGAGCTCTGAAGCTTTCTTT
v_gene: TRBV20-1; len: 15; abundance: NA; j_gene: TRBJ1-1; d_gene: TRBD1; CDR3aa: CSARGWTGDGTEAFF; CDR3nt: TGCAGTGCTAGAGGTTGGACAGGGGACGGCACTGAAGCTTTCTTT
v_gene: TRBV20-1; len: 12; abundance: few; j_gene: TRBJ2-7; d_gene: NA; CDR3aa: CSARGPYNEQYF; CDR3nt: TGCAGTGCTAGAGGCCCCTACAATGAGCAGTACTTC
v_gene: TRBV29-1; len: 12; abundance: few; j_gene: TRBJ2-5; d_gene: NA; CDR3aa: CSVGRMGETQYF; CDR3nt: TGCAGCGTTGGGCGCATGGGGGAGACCCAGTACTTC
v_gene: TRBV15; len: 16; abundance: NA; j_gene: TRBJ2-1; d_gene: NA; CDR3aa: CATSSGIGALNNEQFF; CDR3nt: TGTGCCACCAGCAGCGGGATAGGGGCTCTGAACAATGAGCAGTTCTTC
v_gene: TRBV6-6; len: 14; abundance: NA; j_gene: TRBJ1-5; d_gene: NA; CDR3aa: CASSYSTGYQPQHF; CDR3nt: TGTGCCAGCAGTTACTCGACAGGATATCAGCCCCAGCATTTT
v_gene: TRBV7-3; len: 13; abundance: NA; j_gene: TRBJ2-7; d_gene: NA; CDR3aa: CASSLYPASEQYF; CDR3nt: TGTGCCAGCAGCTTATACCCTGCTTCCGAGCAGTACTTC
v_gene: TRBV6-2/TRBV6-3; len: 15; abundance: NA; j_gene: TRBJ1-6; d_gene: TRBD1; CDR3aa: CASTLGQVVNSPLHF; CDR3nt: TGTGCCAGCACCTTGGGACAGGTGGTTAATTCACCCCTCCACTTT
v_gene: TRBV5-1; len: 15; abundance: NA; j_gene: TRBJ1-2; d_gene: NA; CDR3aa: CASSLVSSTGYGYTF; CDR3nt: TGCGCCAGCAGCTTGGTGTCTTCAACGGGCTATGGCTACACCTTC
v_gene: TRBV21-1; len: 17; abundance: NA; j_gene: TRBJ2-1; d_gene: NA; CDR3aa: CASSKRRLGSSYNEQFF; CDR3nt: TGTGCCAGCAGCAAACGCCGACTGGGTAGCTCCTACAATGAGCAGTTCTTC
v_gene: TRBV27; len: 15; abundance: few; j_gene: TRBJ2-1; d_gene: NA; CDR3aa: CASSLGRVTYNEQFF; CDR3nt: TGTGCCAGCAGTTTAGGTCGTGTAACCTACAATGAGCAGTTCTTC
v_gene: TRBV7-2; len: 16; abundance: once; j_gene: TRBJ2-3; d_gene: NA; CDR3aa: CASSVQGGTIADTQYF; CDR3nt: TGTGCCAGCAGCGTACAGGGAGGGACTATCGCAGATACGCAGTATTTT
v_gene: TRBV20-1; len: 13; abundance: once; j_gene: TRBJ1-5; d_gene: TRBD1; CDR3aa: CSARMTGDQPQHF; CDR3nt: TGCAGTGCTAGGATGACAGGGGATCAGCCCCAGCATTTT
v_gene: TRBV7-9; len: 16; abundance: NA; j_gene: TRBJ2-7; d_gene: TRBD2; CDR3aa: CASSSYGTSGRYEQYF; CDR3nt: TGTGCCAGCAGCTCCTACGGGACTAGCGGGAGGTACGAGCAGTACTTC
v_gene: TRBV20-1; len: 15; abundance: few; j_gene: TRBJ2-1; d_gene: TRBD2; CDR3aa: CSAVQGSGRAGEQFF; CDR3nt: TGCAGTGCCGTGCAGGGGAGCGGGAGGGCCGGTGAGCAGTTCTTC
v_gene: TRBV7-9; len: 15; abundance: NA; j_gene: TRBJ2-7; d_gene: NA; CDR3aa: CASSLATGLWNEQYF; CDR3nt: TGTGCCAGCAGCTTAGCTACAGGGCTGTGGAACGAGCAGTACTTC
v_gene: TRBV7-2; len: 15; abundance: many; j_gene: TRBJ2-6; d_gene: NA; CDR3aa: CASSLRGSGANVLTF; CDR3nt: TGTGCCAGCAGCTTGAGGGGTTCTGGGGCCAACGTCCTGACTTTC
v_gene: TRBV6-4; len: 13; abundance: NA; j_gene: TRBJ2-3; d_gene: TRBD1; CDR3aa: CASSVTGADTQYF; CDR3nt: TGTGCCAGCAGTGTGACAGGGGCAGATACGCAGTATTTT
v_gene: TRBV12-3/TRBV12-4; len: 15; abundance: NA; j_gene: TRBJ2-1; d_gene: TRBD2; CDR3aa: CASSFLAGGLDEQFF; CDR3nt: TGTGCCAGCAGTTTTCTAGCGGGAGGGCTGGATGAGCAGTTCTTC
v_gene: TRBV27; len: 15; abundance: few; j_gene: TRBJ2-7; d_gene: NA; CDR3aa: CASSLSDYRVAEQYF; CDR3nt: TGTGCCAGCAGTTTATCCGACTACAGGGTAGCCGAGCAGTACTTC
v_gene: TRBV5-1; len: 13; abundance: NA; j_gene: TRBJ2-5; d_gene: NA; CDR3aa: CASSLANRETQYF; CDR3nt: TGCGCCAGCAGCTTGGCCAACCGGGAGACCCAGTACTTC
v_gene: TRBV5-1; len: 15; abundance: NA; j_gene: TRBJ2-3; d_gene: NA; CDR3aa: CASSLNRASTDTQYF; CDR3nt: TGCGCCAGCAGCTTGAACAGGGCATCCACAGATACGCAGTATTTT
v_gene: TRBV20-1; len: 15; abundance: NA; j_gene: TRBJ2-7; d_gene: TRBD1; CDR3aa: CSARESSAGGTEQYF; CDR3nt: TGCAGTGCTAGAGAAAGTTCGGCAGGGGGCACCGAGCAGTACTTC
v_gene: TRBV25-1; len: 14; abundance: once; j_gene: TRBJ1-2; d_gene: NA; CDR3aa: CAGSEGRLNYGYTF; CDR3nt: TGTGCCGGCAGTGAAGGGCGGCTGAACTATGGCTACACCTTC
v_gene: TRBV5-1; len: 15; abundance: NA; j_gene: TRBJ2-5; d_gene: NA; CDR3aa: CASSNPRGSQETQYF; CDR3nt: TGCGCCAGCAGTAATCCCCGGGGTAGCCAAGAGACCCAGTACTTC
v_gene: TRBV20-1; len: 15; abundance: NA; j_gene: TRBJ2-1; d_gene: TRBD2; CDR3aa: CSATSSGRSYNEQFF; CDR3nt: TGCAGTGCTACGTCTAGCGGGAGGTCCTACAATGAGCAGTTCTTC
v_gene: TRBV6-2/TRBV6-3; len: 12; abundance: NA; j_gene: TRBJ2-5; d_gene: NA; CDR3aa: CASSLPSPREYF; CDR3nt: TGTGCCAGCAGTCTTCCTAGTCCCCGGGAGTACTTC
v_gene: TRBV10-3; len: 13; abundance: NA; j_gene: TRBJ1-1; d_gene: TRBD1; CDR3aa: CAISQGAQGEAFF; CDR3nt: TGTGCCATATCACAGGGGGCGCAGGGTGAAGCTTTCTTT
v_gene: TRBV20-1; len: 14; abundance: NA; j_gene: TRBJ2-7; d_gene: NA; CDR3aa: CSARDKGRFYEQYF; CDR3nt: TGCAGTGCTAGAGATAAGGGACGGTTTTACGAGCAGTACTTC
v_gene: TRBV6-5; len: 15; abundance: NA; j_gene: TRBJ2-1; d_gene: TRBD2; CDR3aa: CASRLSGGGFNEQFF; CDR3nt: TGTGCCAGCAGACTTAGCGGGGGTGGGTTCAATGAGCAGTTCTTC
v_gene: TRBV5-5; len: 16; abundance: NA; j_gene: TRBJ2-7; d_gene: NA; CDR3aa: CASSLSQMAGNYEQYF; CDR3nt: TGTGCCAGCAGCCTCAGTCAGATGGCAGGGAACTACGAGCAGTACTTC
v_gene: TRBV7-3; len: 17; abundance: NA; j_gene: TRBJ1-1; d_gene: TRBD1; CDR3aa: CASSLGHRGGLSTEAFF; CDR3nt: TGTGCCAGCAGCTTAGGGCACAGGGGCGGTCTGTCCACTGAAGCTTTCTTT
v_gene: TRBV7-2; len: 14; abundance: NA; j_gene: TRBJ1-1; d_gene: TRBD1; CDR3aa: CASSLIQGVPEAFF; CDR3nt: TGTGCCAGCAGCTTAATACAGGGGGTCCCTGAAGCTTTCTTT
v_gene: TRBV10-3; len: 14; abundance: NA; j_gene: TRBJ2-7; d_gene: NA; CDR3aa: CAISESITTYEQYF; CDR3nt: TGTGCCATCAGTGAGTCGATCACAACCTACGAGCAGTACTTC
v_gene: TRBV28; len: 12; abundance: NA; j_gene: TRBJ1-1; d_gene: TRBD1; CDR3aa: CASRTPGQKAFF; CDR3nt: TGTGCCAGCAGGACCCCGGGACAGAAAGCTTTCTTT
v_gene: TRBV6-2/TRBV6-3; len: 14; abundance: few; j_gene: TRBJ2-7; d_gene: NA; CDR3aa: CASTLTRTYNEQYF; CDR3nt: TGTGCCAGCACATTGACTAGAACCTACAATGAGCAGTACTTC